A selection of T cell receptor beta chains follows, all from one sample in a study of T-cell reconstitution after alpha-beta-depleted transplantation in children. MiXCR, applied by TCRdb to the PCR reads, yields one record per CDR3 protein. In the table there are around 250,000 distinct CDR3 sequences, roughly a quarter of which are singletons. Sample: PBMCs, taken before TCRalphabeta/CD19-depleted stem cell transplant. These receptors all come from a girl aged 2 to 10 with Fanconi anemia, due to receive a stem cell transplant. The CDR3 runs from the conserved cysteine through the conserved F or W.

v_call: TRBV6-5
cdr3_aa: CASSYSGGVSYEQYF

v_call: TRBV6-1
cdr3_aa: CASSDGWGLMLDEQYF

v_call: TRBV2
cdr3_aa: CASSTGSPSYNEQFF

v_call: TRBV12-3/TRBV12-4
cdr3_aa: CASGSGTQTDTQYF

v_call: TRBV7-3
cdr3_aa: CASSLMGGQGDEQYF

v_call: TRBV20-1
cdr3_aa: CSARVTVSNQPQHF

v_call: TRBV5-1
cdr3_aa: CASSLEAGSNQPQHF

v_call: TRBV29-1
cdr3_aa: CSVIRDPNEKLFF

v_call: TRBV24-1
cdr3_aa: CATNYDEQYF

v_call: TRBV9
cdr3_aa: CASSVANLQGAGGYNEQFF

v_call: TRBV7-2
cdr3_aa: CASSLDQAYYYEQYF

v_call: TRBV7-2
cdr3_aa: CASSLDPGVGSQPQHF

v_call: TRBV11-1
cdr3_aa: CASSPTSGPSSADGEQFF

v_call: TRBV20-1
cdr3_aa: CSATIAGGPADTQYF

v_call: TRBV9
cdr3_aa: CASSVATTGQETQYF

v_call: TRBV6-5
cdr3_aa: CASRLAGGRNEQFF

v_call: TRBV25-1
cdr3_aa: CASSELAVNTGELFF

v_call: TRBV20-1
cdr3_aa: CSAHLISGNTIYF

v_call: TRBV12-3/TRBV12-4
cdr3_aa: CASIPQGTDGPLHF

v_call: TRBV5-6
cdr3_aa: CASSPAEQGLAGNEQYF

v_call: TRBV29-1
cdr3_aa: CSVRQATNYGYTF

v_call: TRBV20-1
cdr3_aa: CSAILAGTYEQYF

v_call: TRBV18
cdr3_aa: CASSPISDRGYEQYF

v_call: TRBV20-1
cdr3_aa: CSASATANQPQHF